This T cell receptor (beta chain) was captured by sequencing in a study of cytomegalovirus exposure and HLA in healthy donors. Study-wide results and limits: According to a later analysis, TCR clusters from the first cohort tended to co-occur in the 120 or so validation repertoires. It was confirmed in vitro that a few of the CMV-associated chains were specific for CMV antigens.

Concerning this clone: As yet, its antigen is unknown.

The table came from immunoSEQ multiplex PCR; TCRdb's copy has only in-frame clones and leaves some out. The repertoire includes about 83,000 clones, approximately 96% of them detected once, and 1.3% sits in the top ten. The CDR3 has 16 residues. The V and J ends lost 5 bases and 2 bases, in that order; junction bases with no gene match: 6. Germline V CDR1 and CDR2: SGHVS, FNYEAQ. While the first cohort had 600 to 800 subjects, the donors belonged to the separate validation cohort of fewer than 150 subjects. The V call is TRBV7-6, the J call TRBJ2-5; 12 bases line up with TRBD2. The sequenced sample consisted of PBMCs. The sequence came from a woman between 18 and 30 years old in good health and CMV-seronegative. CDR3: CASSPRTSGVQETQYF. CDR3 DNA sequence: TGTGCCAGCAGCCCGCGGACTAGCGGGGTTCAAGAGACCCAGTACTTC.